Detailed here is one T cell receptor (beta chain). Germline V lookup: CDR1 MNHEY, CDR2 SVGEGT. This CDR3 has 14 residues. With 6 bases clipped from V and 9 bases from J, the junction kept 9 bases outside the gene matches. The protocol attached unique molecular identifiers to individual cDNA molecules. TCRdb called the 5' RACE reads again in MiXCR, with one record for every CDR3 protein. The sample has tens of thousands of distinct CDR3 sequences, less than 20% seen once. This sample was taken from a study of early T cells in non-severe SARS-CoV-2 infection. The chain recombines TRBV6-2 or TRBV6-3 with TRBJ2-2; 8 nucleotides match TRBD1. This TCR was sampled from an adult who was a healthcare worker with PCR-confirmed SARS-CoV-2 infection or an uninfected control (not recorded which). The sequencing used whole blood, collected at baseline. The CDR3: CASRPTGGTRELFF. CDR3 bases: TGTGCCAGCAGGCCTACAGGGGGTACCCGGGAGCTGTTTTTT.